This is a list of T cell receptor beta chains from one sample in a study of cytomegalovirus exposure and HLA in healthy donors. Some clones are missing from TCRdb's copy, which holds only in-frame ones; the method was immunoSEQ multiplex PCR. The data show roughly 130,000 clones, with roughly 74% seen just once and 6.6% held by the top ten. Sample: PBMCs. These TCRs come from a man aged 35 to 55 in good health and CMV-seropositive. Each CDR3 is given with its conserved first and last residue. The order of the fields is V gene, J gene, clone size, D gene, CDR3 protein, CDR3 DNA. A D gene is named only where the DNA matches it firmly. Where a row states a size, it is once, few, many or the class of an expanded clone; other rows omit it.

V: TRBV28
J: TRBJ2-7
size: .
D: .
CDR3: CASSRVSYEQYF
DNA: TGTGCCAGCAGCCGGGTCTCCTACGAGCAGTACTTC

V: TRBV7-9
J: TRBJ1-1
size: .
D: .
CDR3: CASSLEGLAEAFF
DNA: TGTGCCAGCAGCTTAGAGGGGTTGGCTGAAGCTTTCTTT

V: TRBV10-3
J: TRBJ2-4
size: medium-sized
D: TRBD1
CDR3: CAISDLFDRGSAKNIQYF
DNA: TGTGCCATCAGTGACCTTTTTGACAGGGGGTCCGCCAAAAACATTCAGTACTTC

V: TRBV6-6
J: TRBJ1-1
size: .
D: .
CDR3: CASRWDKNTEAFF
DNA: TGTGCCAGCAGGTGGGACAAGAACACTGAAGCTTTCTTT

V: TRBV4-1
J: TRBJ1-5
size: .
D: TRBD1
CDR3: CASSQDAGQGVEPQHF
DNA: TGCGCCAGCAGCCAAGACGCCGGACAGGGGGTTGAGCCCCAGCATTTT

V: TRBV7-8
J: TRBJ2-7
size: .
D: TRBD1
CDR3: CASSLDRGAYEQYF
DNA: TGTGCCAGCAGCTTGGACAGGGGAGCCTACGAGCAGTACTTC

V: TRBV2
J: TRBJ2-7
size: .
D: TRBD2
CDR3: CASTPGGLAGGEQYF
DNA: TGTGCCAGCACCCCTGGGGGACTAGCTGGAGGCGAGCAGTACTTC

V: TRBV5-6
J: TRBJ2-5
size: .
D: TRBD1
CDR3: CASSLGDRGYVTQYF
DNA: TGTGCCAGCAGCTTGGGGGACAGGGGGTATGTGACCCAGTACTTC

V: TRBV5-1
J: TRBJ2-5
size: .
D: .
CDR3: CASSLQRGSEETQYF
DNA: TGCGCCAGCAGCTTGCAAAGGGGGAGCGAGGAGACCCAGTACTTC

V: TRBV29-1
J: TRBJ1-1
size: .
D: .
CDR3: CSVERGRGTEAFF
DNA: TGCAGCGTTGAACGGGGGAGGGGCACTGAAGCTTTCTTT

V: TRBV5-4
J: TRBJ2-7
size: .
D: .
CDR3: CASSLSAVLSDEQYF
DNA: TGTGCCAGCAGCTTGTCGGCCGTCCTAAGCGACGAGCAGTACTTC

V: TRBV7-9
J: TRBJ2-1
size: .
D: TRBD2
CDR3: CASSKKISGREFF
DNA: TGTGCCAGCAGCAAAAAAATAAGCGGGAGGGAGTTCTTC

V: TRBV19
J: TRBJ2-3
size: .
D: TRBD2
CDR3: CASSFLAGGTTDTQYF
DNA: TGTGCCAGTAGTTTCCTAGCGGGAGGAACGACAGATACGCAGTATTTT

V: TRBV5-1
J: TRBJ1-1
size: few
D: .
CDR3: CASSRDWDDEAFF
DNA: TGCGCCAGCAGCCGGGACTGGGACGATGAAGCTTTCTTT

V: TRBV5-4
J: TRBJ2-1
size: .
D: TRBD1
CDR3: CASSLMIPGQRNEQFF
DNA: TGTGCCAGCAGCTTGATGATCCCGGGACAGCGCAATGAGCAGTTCTTC